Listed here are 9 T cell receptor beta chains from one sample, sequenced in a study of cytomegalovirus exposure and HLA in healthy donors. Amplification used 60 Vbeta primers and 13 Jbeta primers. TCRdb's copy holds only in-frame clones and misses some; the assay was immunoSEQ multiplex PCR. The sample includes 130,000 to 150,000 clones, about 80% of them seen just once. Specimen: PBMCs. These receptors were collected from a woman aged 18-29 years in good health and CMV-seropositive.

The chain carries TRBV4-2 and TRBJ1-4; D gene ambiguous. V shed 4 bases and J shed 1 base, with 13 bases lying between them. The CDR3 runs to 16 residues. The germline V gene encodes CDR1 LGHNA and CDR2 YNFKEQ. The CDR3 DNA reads TGTGCCAGCAGCCGGAGGGAGGGATTAACTAATGAAAAACTGTTTTTT. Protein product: CASSRREGLTNEKLFF.

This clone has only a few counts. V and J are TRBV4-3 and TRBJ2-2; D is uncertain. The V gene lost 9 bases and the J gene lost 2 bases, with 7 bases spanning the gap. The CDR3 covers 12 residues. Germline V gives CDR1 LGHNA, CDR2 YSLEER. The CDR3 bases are TGCGCCAGTCGAGAAAACACCGGGGAGCTGTTTTTT. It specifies CASRENTGELFF.

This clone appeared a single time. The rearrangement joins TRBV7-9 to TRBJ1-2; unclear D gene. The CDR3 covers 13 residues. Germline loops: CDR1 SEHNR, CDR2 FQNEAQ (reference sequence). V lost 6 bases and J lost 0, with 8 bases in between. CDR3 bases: TGTGCCAGCAGGCCGGGAACTAACTATGGCTACACCTTC. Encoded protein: CASRPGTNYGYTF.

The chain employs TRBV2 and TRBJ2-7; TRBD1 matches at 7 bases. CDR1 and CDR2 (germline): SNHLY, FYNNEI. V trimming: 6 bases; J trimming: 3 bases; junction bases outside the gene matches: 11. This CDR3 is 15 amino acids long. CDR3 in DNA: TGTGCCAGCAGCTTTTCGACAGGGCTCCTCTACGAGCAGTACTTC. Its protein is CASSFSTGLLYEQYF. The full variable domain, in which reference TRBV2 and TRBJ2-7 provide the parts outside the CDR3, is EPEVTQTPSHQVTQMGQEVILRCVPISNHLYFYWYRQILGQKVEFLVSFYNNEISEKSEIFDDQFSVERPDGSNFTLKIRSTKLEDSAMYFCASSFSTGLLYEQYFGPGTRLTVT.

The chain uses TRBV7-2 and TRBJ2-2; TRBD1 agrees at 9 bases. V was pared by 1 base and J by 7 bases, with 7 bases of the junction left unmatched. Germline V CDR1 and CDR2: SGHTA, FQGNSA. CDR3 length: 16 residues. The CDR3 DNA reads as TGTGCCAGCAGCTTAGGGACAGGGGTGAAAGGCGGGGAGCTGTTTTTT. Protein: CASSLGTGVKGGELFF.

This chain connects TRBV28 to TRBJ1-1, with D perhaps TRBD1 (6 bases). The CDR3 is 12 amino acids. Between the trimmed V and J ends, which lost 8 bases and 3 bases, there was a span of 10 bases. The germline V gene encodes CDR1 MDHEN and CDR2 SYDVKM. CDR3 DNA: TGTGCCAGCGCTCAGGGGTACACTGAAGCTTTCTTT. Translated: CASAQGYTEAFF.

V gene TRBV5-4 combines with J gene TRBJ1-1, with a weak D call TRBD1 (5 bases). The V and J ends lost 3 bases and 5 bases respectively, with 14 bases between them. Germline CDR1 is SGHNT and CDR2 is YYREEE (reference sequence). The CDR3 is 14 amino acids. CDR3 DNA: TGTGCCAGCAGCTCGGCGGGGGGAGGTACTGAAGCTTTCTTT. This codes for CASSSAGGGTEAFF.

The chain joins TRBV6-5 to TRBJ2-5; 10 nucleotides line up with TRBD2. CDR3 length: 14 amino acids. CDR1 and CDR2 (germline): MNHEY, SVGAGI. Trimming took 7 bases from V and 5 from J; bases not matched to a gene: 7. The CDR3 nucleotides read TGTGCCAGCAACCAAGCGGGGGGGCACGAGACCCAGTACTTC. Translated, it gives CASNQAGGHETQYF.

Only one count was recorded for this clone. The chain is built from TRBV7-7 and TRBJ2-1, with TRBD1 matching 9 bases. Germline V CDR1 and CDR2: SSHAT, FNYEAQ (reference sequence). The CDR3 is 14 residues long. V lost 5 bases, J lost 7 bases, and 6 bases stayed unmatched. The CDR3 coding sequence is TGTGCCAGCAGCCCCGGGACAGGGAAGAATGAGCAGTTCTTC. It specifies CASSPGTGKNEQFF.